This paragraph covers one T cell receptor beta chain sequence. Its antigen is unknown. These data originate in a study of beta chain features in type 1 diabetes. General study results and limits: Whether HLA type affects TCRB rearrangement stayed undetermined in the present work. In type 1 diabetes patients, VDJ junctions had fewer insertions; deletions at these junctions were more frequent. Type 1 diabetes patients showed a moderate but significant shortening of TCRB CDR3s in all four CD4+ subsets.

The authors reverse transcribed all of the isolated RNA, so sequencing captured expressed TCRB transcripts. TCRdb's table, derived via immunoSEQ multiplex PCR, lists solely in-frame clones and lacks some. The sample comprises approximately 150,000 clones, 50% to 70% of which are singletons, and about 0.089% rests with the top ten. The clonotype comes from a man aged 30 to 39 with type 1 diabetes. Sequencing was done on a sample of naive CD4+ T cells from blood.

CDR3 sequence: CAWSQGTDTQYF. CDR3 nucleotides: TGTGCCTGGAGTCAGGGGACAGATACGCAGTATTTT. This chain connects TRBV30 to TRBJ2-3; TRBD1 might be the D (6 bases). The CDR3 spans 12 residues. V was clipped by 2 bases and J by 3 bases, with 6 bases between them. Looked up from germline, CDR1 is GTSNPN and CDR2 is SVGIG (reference sequence).